Below are 5 T cell receptor beta chains sequenced from a single sample in a study of control samples from healthy donors and cancer patients. TCRdb's table, derived via immunoSEQ multiplex PCR, lists solely in-frame clones and lacks some. The data show 130,000 or so clones, roughly nine tenths seen once. Specimen: PBMCs. All receptors come from a man between 50 and 59 years old with head and neck cancer.

V gene TRBV25-1 combines with J gene TRBJ2-2; 9 bases align to TRBD1. The length of the CDR3 is 17 residues. Germline loops: CDR1 MGHDK, CDR2 SYGVNS. The ends lost 2 bases at V and 3 bases at J; junction bases unmatched: 7. The CDR3 region is CASSERPGQGYTGELFF. As DNA, the CDR3 is TGTGCCAGCAGTGAACGACCGGGACAGGGTTACACCGGGGAGCTGTTTTTT.

The chain has TRBV5-4 and TRBJ2-1; 11 nucleotides match TRBD1. In germline, CDR1 is SGHNT, CDR2 YYREEE (reference sequence). The CDR3 length is 15 residues. Trimming cost V 3 bases and J 6 bases; bases outside gene matches: 5. In DNA form, the CDR3 reads TGTGCCAGCAGCTCGGGACAGGGGGGACTCAATGAGCAGTTCTTC. This translates into CASSSGQGGLNEQFF.

The J gene is TRBJ2-7, the V gene TRBV5-4; 9 bases agree with TRBD1. J gave up 8 bases and V 4 bases, and 10 bases lay outside the gene matches. CDR3 length: 14 amino acids. Germline V gene sequence: CDR1 SGHNT, CDR2 YYREEE (reference sequence). The CDR3 DNA sequence: TGTGCCAGCAGCCCCCCCGGACAGGGGATAAAGCAGTACTTC. It is translated as CASSPPGQGIKQYF.

The genes are TRBV9 and TRBJ2-7; perhaps D is TRBD1 or TRBD2 (5 bases each). The CDR3 contains 15 residues. Trimming took 2 bases from V and 3 from J, leaving 15 bases between them. Germline-derived CDR1 and CDR2 are SGDLS and YYNGEE. The CDR3 DNA sequence: TGTGCCAGCAGCGTTGGGGACCATTATAGCTACGAGCAGTACTTC. This translates into CASSVGDHYSYEQYF.

J is TRBJ2-3 and V is TRBV30, with unresolved D. Trimming left V 1 base short and J 1 base short, with 9 bases between. Germline CDR1 and CDR2: GTSNPN and SVGIG (reference sequence). The CDR3 runs to 14 residues. The CDR3 loop reads CAWSGTAGTDTQYF. For the CDR3, the DNA is TGTGCCTGGAGTGGCACCGCGGGCACAGATACGCAGTATTTT.